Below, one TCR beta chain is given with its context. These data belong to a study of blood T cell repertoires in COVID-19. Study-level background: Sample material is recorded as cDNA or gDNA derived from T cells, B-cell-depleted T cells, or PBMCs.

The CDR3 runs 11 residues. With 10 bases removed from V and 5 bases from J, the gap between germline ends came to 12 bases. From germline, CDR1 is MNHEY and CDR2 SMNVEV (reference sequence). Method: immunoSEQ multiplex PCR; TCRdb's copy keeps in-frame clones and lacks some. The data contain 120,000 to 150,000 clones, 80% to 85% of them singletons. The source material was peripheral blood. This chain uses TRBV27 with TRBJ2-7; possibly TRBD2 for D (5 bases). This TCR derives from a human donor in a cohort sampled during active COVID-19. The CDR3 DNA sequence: TGTGCCACCGCTCGGGGTCACGAGCAGTACTTC. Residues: CATARGHEQYF.